A single sample is the source of the 30 T cell receptor beta chains below, sequenced in a study of shared clonotypes between healthy human individuals. Sequenced by immunoSEQ multiplex PCR; TCRdb stores in-frame clones only, minus some. The sample holds about half a million clones, about four fifths seen once. The sequenced sample was PBMCs. These receptors were collected from a middle-aged woman in good health. Some clones in this sample may be carry-over from other donors' samples.

V usage is TRBV6-5 and J usage is TRBJ2-7; TRBD1 matches 8 bases. This CDR3 spans 13 amino acids. The V segment lost 4 bases and the J segment 6 bases; nucleotides outside the gene matches: 5. The germline CDR1 and CDR2 sequences are MNHEY and SVGAGI. The CDR3 reads CASSFGQGGEQYF. The CDR3 DNA reads as TGTGCCAGCAGTTTCGGACAGGGTGGCGAGCAGTACTTC.

This clone was counted a single time. V gene TRBV2 combines with J gene TRBJ2-7; either TRBD1 or TRBD2 may supply D (6 bases each). Germline V gene data show CDR1 as SNHLY and CDR2 as FYNNEI. This CDR3 contains 13 residues. The ends were cut back, 3 bases at V and 2 bases at J, with 8 bases in the middle. CDR3 sequence: CASSEEGAYEQYF. The CDR3 DNA follows: TGTGCCAGCAGTGAGGAGGGGGCCTACGAGCAGTACTTC.

The chain carries TRBV18 and TRBJ1-1; D is unresolved. This CDR3 spans 12 amino acids. Germline assignment: CDR1 KGHSH and CDR2 LQKENI. The germline V and J ends were trimmed by 1 base and 11 bases, with 11 bases remaining between them. CDR3 DNA sequence: TGTGCCAGCTCACCACTTTCGGGTTTGGCTTTCTTT. It is translated as CASSPLSGLAFF.

The V call is TRBV25-1, the J call TRBJ2-1; 11 bases align to TRBD2. Germline V lookup: CDR1 MGHDK, CDR2 SYGVNS. V lost 4 bases to trimming and J lost 13 bases; unmatched junction nucleotides: 9. This CDR3 region has 14 residues. CDR3 bases: TGTGCCAGCAGTGCGATAGCGGGAGGGGGGAATCAGTTCTTC. Protein sequence: CASSAIAGGGNQFF.

This clone was found many times. The chain has TRBV28 and TRBJ2-3; 8 bases fit TRBD2. Germline V gene sequence: CDR1 MDHEN, CDR2 SYDVKM. The CDR3 consists of 14 residues. Germline trimming cut 0 bases from V and 5 bases from J; bases unmatched to any gene: 1. CDR3 coding DNA: TGTGCCAGCAGTTTATGGGGACTAGGAGATACGCAGTATTTT. Its translation is CASSLWGLGDTQYF.

This chain connects TRBV5-1 to TRBJ1-2; no firm D call. The CDR3 sequence is 18 residues long. CDR1 and CDR2 (germline): SGHRS, YFSETQ. V lost 1 base to trimming and J lost 2 bases, with 21 bases between them. The CDR3 DNA sequence: TGCGCCAGCAGCTTGCCCCTAAGGTCCGGGTCCCAAAACTATGGCTACACCTTC. This gives the protein CASSLPLRSGSQNYGYTF.

The chain is built from TRBV30 and TRBJ2-2, with 12 nucleotides matching TRBD2. The CDR3 sequence is 15 residues long. The V gene's germline CDR1 is GTSNPN and CDR2 SVGIG (reference sequence). Losses at the gene ends were 4 bases for V and 3 bases for J; bases not matched to a gene: 3. This CDR3 is CAWTSGRADTGELFF. CDR3 sequence (DNA): TGTGCCTGGACTAGCGGGAGGGCCGACACCGGGGAGCTGTTTTTT.

This chain's CDR3 is CASSRGTASTDTQYF. The CDR3 region has the DNA TGTGCCAGCAGCCGTGGGACAGCAAGCACAGATACGCAGTATTTT. The chain couples TRBV5-4 to TRBJ2-3; 7 bases fit TRBD1. CDR3 length: 15 amino acids. Germline V gives CDR1 SGHNT, CDR2 YYREEE (reference sequence). Trimming took 4 bases from V and 0 from J; bases not matched to a gene: 5.

V is TRBV7-2 and J is TRBJ2-7; either TRBD1 or TRBD2 may fit D (6 bases each). Germline values: CDR1 SGHTA, CDR2 FQGNSA. The CDR3 contains 14 residues. V shed 8 bases and J shed 2 bases, with 16 bases lying between them. The CDR3 nucleotides are TGTGCCAGCCAAAGACAGGAGGGACCCTACGAGCAGTACTTC. It is translated as CASQRQEGPYEQYF.

This clone has a handful of counts. This chain uses TRBV5-1 with TRBJ2-1; 11 bases align to TRBD2. Germline assignment: CDR1 SGHRS and CDR2 YFSETQ. V shed 2 bases and J 8 bases; nucleotides not matched to a gene: 6. The CDR3 spans 15 residues. DNA for the CDR3: TGCGCCAGCAGCTTTAGCGGGAGGGCCTTGGATGAGCAGTTCTTC. Residues: CASSFSGRALDEQFF.

The chain recombines TRBV7-9 with TRBJ1-1, with D perhaps matching TRBD1 (5 bases). The CDR3 contains 14 residues. Germline CDR1 and CDR2: SEHNR and FQNEAQ (reference sequence). Trimming stripped 1 base from V and 5 bases from J, with 11 bases between. CDR3 loop: CASSLDFGGTEAFF. The CDR3 coding sequence is TGTGCCAGCAGCTTAGATTTCGGGGGGACTGAAGCTTTCTTT.

The chain joins TRBV18 to TRBJ1-2; the D is unclear. The CDR3 length is 16 residues. The V and J ends lost 3 bases and 0 bases respectively, with 14 bases between them. Germline assignment: CDR1 KGHSH and CDR2 LQKENI. The CDR3 loop reads CASSPQSKVTNYGYTF. The DNA for the CDR3 is TGTGCCAGCTCACCTCAAAGCAAGGTTACTAACTATGGCTACACCTTC.

The chain links TRBV18 to TRBJ2-4; the match to TRBD2 covers 8 bases. The germline gives CDR1 KGHSH, CDR2 LQKENI. This CDR3 has 19 residues. With V trimmed by 3 bases and J by 0 bases, 13 bases remained unmatched. The CDR3 sequence: CASSPRGVSGAIAKNIQYF. CDR3 nucleotides: TGTGCCAGCTCACCCCGCGGGGTTAGCGGGGCGATAGCCAAAAACATTCAGTACTTC.

The CDR3 nucleotides read TGTGCCAGTAGATCGACAGGGGGGTCCGGGGAGCTGTTTTTT. Its translation is CASRSTGGSGELFF. The chain uses TRBV19 and TRBJ2-2; 9 bases agree with TRBD1. Germline CDR1 reads LNHDA; CDR2 reads SQIVND (reference sequence). V gave up 6 bases and J gave up 6 bases; unmatched junction bases: 5. The CDR3 has 14 residues.

This clone was recorded once. This sequence joins TRBV7-9 and TRBJ2-1; D gene unclear. Per the germline V gene, CDR1 is SEHNR and CDR2 is FQNEAQ (reference sequence). V lost 0 bases, J lost 8 bases, and 20 bases lay in between. The CDR3 covers 17 residues. The CDR3 DNA is TGTGCCAGCAGCTTAGCGCGGCAGACACCCCCGGTGGATGAGCAGTTCTTC. Translated, it gives CASSLARQTPPVDEQFF.

The chain links TRBV25-1 to TRBJ2-3; TRBD1 might be the D (6 bases). The CDR3 spans 16 residues. V was trimmed by 3 bases and J by 2 bases, leaving 15 bases between them. The germline CDR1 and CDR2 sequences are MGHDK and SYGVNS. The CDR3 sequence is CASSDTGHPSTDTQYF. DNA for the CDR3: TGTGCCAGCAGTGACACGGGACACCCTTCCACAGATACGCAGTATTTT.

The chain carries TRBV9 and TRBJ2-2, with TRBD2 identical over 9 bases. This CDR3 region has 16 residues. V trimming: 2 bases; J trimming: 3 bases; junction bases outside the gene matches: 5. Germline assignment: CDR1 SGDLS and CDR2 YYNGEE. The CDR3 reads CASSVRLAEDTGELFF. CDR3 nucleotides: TGTGCCAGCAGCGTCAGACTAGCGGAAGACACCGGGGAGCTGTTTTTT.

DNA of the CDR3: TGTGCCAGCACCGCCAGCGGCACCATATATTTT. Protein: CASTASGTIYF. The V call is TRBV11-1, the J call TRBJ1-3; unclear D gene. The CDR3 totals 11 residues. Germline V gene sequence: CDR1 SGHAT, CDR2 FQDESV (reference sequence). V lost 7 bases, J lost 9 bases, and 10 bases lay in between.

The CDR3 protein is CASSTDRGTYEQYF. The CDR3 nucleotides read TGCGCCAGCAGCACTGACAGGGGCACCTACGAGCAGTACTTC. The chain links TRBV4-1 to TRBJ2-7; 8 nucleotides match TRBD1. Per the germline V gene, CDR1 is MGHRA and CDR2 is YSYEKL. The CDR3 is 14 residues long. V gave up 5 bases and J gave up 2 bases; unmatched junction bases: 5.

The count of this clone is one. The rearrangement uses TRBV2 and TRBJ2-1, with TRBD2 matching over 7 bases. The V segment lost 7 bases and the J segment 2 bases; nucleotides outside the gene matches: 8. Germline CDR1 SNHLY, CDR2 FYNNEI. The CDR3 runs to 15 residues. The CDR3 DNA sequence: TGTGCCAGCACCCACCGGGAGGCTCCCTACAATGAGCAGTTCTTC. The encoded protein is CASTHREAPYNEQFF.

In the case of this clone: A far larger clone is just one base off, so this is likely a read error. The rearrangement uses TRBV29-1 and TRBJ1-3; D is uncertain. CDR1 is SQVTM and CDR2 is ANQGSEA in the germline V gene. The V gene lost 7 bases and the J gene lost 6 bases, with 16 bases spanning the gap. CDR3 length: 13 residues. The CDR3 DNA is TGCAGCGGTGGTAGGGCAGACGAAAACACCATATATTTT. It specifies CSGGRADENTIYF.

The genes are TRBV7-3 and TRBJ2-3; D is unclear. V lost 5 bases and J lost 6, with 9 bases in between. CDR3 length: 12 residues. The germline V gene has CDR1 SGHTA and CDR2 FQGTGA. The CDR3 region has the DNA TGTGCCAGCAGCGCCCTTCGGGATACGCAGTATTTT. Its translation is CASSALRDTQYF.

The V call is TRBV28, the J call TRBJ2-2; TRBD2 might be the D (5 bases). The V gene lost 2 bases and the J gene lost 1 base, with 8 bases spanning the gap. Germline V gene lookup returns CDR1 MDHEN and CDR2 SYDVKM. The CDR3 is 15 amino acids. Here the CDR3 DNA reads TGTGCCAGCAGTTTACTTGCGGGGAACACCGGGGAGCTGTTTTTT. This codes for CASSLLAGNTGELFF.

This clone was seen a single time. CDR3 protein: CASSDRGRTEKLFF. The CDR3 DNA reads as TGTGCCAGCAGTGATAGGGGGAGAACTGAAAAACTGTTTTTT. The chain is built from TRBV2 and TRBJ1-4, with D perhaps matching TRBD1 (6 bases). CDR3 size: 14 residues. V lost 3 bases to trimming and J lost 7 bases, with 12 bases between them. Germline loops: CDR1 SNHLY, CDR2 FYNNEI.

The rearrangement joins TRBV5-4 to TRBJ2-6; TRBD1 aligns across 8 bases. This CDR3 region has 18 residues. V trimming: 4 bases; J trimming: 0 bases; junction bases outside the gene matches: 9. Germline CDR1 SGHNT, CDR2 YYREEE (reference sequence). CDR3 sequence (DNA): TGTGCCAGCAGCCCCCGGACAGGGACTGGCTCTGGGGCCAACGTCCTGACTTTC. Protein: CASSPRTGTGSGANVLTF.

The chain recombines TRBV5-8 with TRBJ2-7, with D possibly called TRBD1 or TRBD2 (5 bases each). CDR1 and CDR2 (germline): SGHTS, YDEGEE. The CDR3 has 16 residues. Trimming pared 0 bases from V and 6 bases from J, leaving 19 bases between. The CDR3 DNA sequence: TGTGCCAGCAGCTTGGCCACAGGTACGCCCGGAGGCGAGCAGTACTTC. Translating it yields CASSLATGTPGGEQYF. The variable domain in full, completed from reference TRBV5-8 and TRBJ2-7, reads EAGVTQSPTHLIKTRGQQATLRCSPISGHTSVYWYQQALGLGLQFLLWYDEGEERNRGNFPPRFSGRQFPNYSSELNVNALELEDSALYLCASSLATGTPGGEQYFGPGTRLTVT.

This clone was detected only a few times. This chain uses TRBV21-1 with TRBJ1-2. TRBV21-1 is noted as a pseudogene. This CDR3 spans 16 amino acids. The CDR3 DNA is TGTGCCAGTAACCGGGACGGCCCTCTACTTAACTATGGCTACACCTTC. Amino acids: CASNRDGPLLNYGYTF.

This clone was recorded once. The rearrangement uses TRBV4-3 and TRBJ1-2; the match to TRBD1 covers 7 bases. The CDR3 runs to 13 residues. J gave up 13 bases and V 3 bases, and 11 bases lay outside the gene matches. CDR1 is LGHNA and CDR2 is YSLEER in the germline V gene. The CDR3 DNA reads TGCGCCAGCAGCCAGGGCCTAGACAGGGATTCCACCTTC. It codes for CASSQGLDRDSTF.

This clone was observed a few times. The J gene is TRBJ2-1, the V gene TRBV6-4; a weak D match, TRBD2 (5 bases). In germline, CDR1 is MRHNA, CDR2 SNTAGT. This CDR3 comprises 14 residues. Deletions cut 0 bases from V and 6 bases from J, with 9 bases between. CDR3 coding DNA: TGTGCCAGCAGTGACTCACTAGAGCGCAATGAGCAGTTCTTC. Protein: CASSDSLERNEQFF.

The V call is TRBV18, the J call TRBJ2-7; TRBD1 matches at 9 bases. CDR1 is KGHSH and CDR2 is LQKENI in the germline V gene. This CDR3 is built from 16 residues. V was pared by 4 bases and J by 6 bases, with 13 bases of the junction left unmatched. The CDR3 protein is CASSLTGGDFDLEQYF. CDR3 coding DNA: TGTGCCAGCTCACTTACAGGGGGCGATTTTGATCTCGAGCAGTACTTC. The variable domain in full, completed from reference TRBV18 and TRBJ2-7, reads NAGVMQNPRHLVRRRGQEARLRCSPMKGHSHVYWYRQLPEEGLKFMVYLQKENIIDESGMPKERFSAEFPKEGPSILRIQQVVRGDSAAYFCASSLTGGDFDLEQYFGPGTRLTVT.